These 24 T cell receptor beta chains came from one sample sequenced in a study of beta chain features in type 1 diabetes. Their cognate antigens are unknown. Study-level findings and limits: Type 1 diabetes patients had TCRB CDR3s that were shorter (moderately but significantly so) in all four CD4+ subsets.

The sequenced template was cDNA made from the entire isolated RNA. Only in-frame clones appear in the TCRdb table, and some are missing; sequencing was by immunoSEQ multiplex PCR. In the table there are roughly 100,000 clones, 28% of which are singletons. Sample: central memory CD4+ T cells from blood. These receptors all stem from a woman between 18 and 30 years old with type 1 diabetes.

V and J are TRBV25-1 and TRBJ2-1; 9 bases are shared with TRBD2. Germline V lookup: CDR1 MGHDK, CDR2 SYGVNS. The CDR3 covers 13 residues. With 8 bases clipped from V and 8 bases from J, the junction kept 7 bases outside the gene matches. The CDR3: CASGGRVNDEQFF. CDR3 sequence (DNA): TGTGCCAGCGGCGGGAGGGTAAATGATGAGCAGTTCTTC. Drawing the rest from reference TRBV25-1 and TRBJ2-1, the complete variable domain is EADIYQTPRYLVIGTGKKITLECSQTMGHDKMYWYQQDPGMELHLIHYSYGVNSTEKGDLSSESTVSRIRTEHFPLTLESARPSHTSQYLCASGGRVNDEQFFGPGTRLTVL.

The chain links TRBV9 to TRBJ1-2; the match to TRBD1 covers 7 bases. V lost 4 bases, J lost 3 bases, and 9 bases stayed unmatched. In germline, CDR1 is SGDLS, CDR2 YYNGEE. The CDR3 consists of 15 residues. CDR3 amino acids: CASSPKGARDYGYTF. The CDR3 bases are TGTGCCAGCAGCCCAAAGGGGGCGAGGGACTATGGCTACACCTTC.

The rearrangement joins TRBV30 to TRBJ2-7; maybe TRBD2 (6 bases). V lost 2 bases and J lost 5, with 19 bases in between. The germline gives CDR1 GTSNPN, CDR2 SVGIG (reference sequence). CDR3 length equals 15 residues. In nucleotides, the CDR3 is TGTGCCTGGAGTAAACCGCGAGGGACTGTCGACGAGCAGTACTTC. It translates to CAWSKPRGTVDEQYF.

This clone was seen a handful of times. The CDR3 coding sequence is TGTGCCAGCAGTCAAACAGGGCCTGGAAACACCATATATTTT. Protein sequence: CASSQTGPGNTIYF. This chain links TRBV6-6 with TRBJ1-3, with a tentative D call TRBD1 (6 bases). The CDR3 contains 14 residues. Germline CDR1 reads MNHNY; CDR2 reads SVGAGI (reference sequence). The V gene lost 5 bases and the J gene lost 2 bases, with 10 bases spanning the gap.

This clone appeared a few times. The rearrangement uses TRBV19 and TRBJ2-1; TRBD2 agrees at 9 bases. This CDR3 has 17 residues. Unmatched junction bases numbered 14, after V lost 5 bases and J lost 6 bases. Germline CDR1 LNHDA, CDR2 SQIVND (reference sequence). The CDR3 is CASSAGLAPRGGNEQFF. The CDR3 nucleotides read TGTGCCAGTAGTGCGGGACTAGCTCCCCGCGGGGGCAATGAGCAGTTCTTC.

This clone was detected only a few times. Written as DNA, the CDR3 is TGTGCCAGCACCACTTGGGGGGGGACTGAAGCTTTCTTT. It codes for CASTTWGGTEAFF. The chain uses TRBV6-6 and TRBJ1-1; possibly TRBD1 for D (5 bases). Germline-derived CDR1 and CDR2 are MNHNY and SVGAGI (reference sequence). The CDR3 has 13 residues. Trimming shortened V by 7 bases and J by 5 bases, and 14 bases separated the two germline ends.

This chain's CDR3 is CASSLTSGGSYNEQFF. The DNA of the CDR3 is TGCGCCAGCAGCTTGACTAGCGGGGGGTCTTACAATGAGCAGTTCTTC. The rearrangement uses TRBV5-1 and TRBJ2-1, with TRBD2 matching over 12 bases. The V gene end was trimmed by 1 base and the J gene end by 4 bases; junction bases not matched to a gene: 3. Germline V gives CDR1 SGHRS, CDR2 YFSETQ. The CDR3 has 16 residues.

There are a few counts of this clone. The CDR3 protein is CASGAAGNTIYF. CDR3 bases: TGTGCCAGTGGGGCTGCTGGAAACACCATATATTTT. V gene TRBV19 combines with J gene TRBJ1-3, with D possibly TRBD1 on 5 matching bases. Germline CDR1 reads LNHDA; CDR2 reads SQIVND (reference sequence). This CDR3 spans 12 amino acids. With 8 bases removed from V and 2 bases from J, the gap between germline ends came to 7 bases.

This clone was detected a few times. The chain is built from TRBV5-6 and TRBJ2-2; weak D call: TRBD1 (6 bases). With 4 bases removed from V and 5 bases from J, the gap between germline ends came to 9 bases. From germline, CDR1 is SGHDT and CDR2 YYEEEE. CDR3 size: 13 residues. The CDR3: CASSVTGTGELFF. CDR3 in DNA: TGTGCCAGCAGCGTCACAGGGACCGGGGAGCTGTTTTTT.

CDR3 loop: CAWSVGGGNGIRRNTQYF. DNA of the CDR3: TGTGCCTGGAGTGTAGGGGGGGGTAACGGGATTAGGCGGAATACGCAGTATTTT. V and J are TRBV30 and TRBJ2-3; weak D call: TRBD2 (7 bases). The CDR3 runs to 18 residues. Trimming removed 0 bases at V and 7 bases at J, with 26 bases between. Germline CDR1 and CDR2: GTSNPN and SVGIG (reference sequence).

The chain recombines TRBV5-1 with TRBJ1-4; D ambiguous. CDR3 length equals 14 residues. Trimming cost V 4 bases and J 7 bases, with 14 bases left between them. The V gene's germline CDR1 is SGHRS and CDR2 YFSETQ. The CDR3 coding sequence is TGCGCCAGCAGCCCTAGTGAAGGGAGTGAAAAACTGTTTTTT. This gives the protein CASSPSEGSEKLFF. The full variable domain, completed using reference TRBV5-1 and TRBJ1-4, is KAGVTQTPRYLIKTRGQQVTLSCSPISGHRSVSWYQQTPGQGLQFLFEYFSETQRNKGNFPGRFSGRQFSNSRSEMNVSTLELGDSALYLCASSPSEGSEKLFFGSGTQLSVL.

A few counts support this clone. The chain joins TRBV9 to TRBJ1-3; 7 nucleotides line up with TRBD1. The CDR3 length is 15 residues. V was pared by 2 bases and J by 4 bases, with 6 bases of the junction left unmatched. Germline assignment: CDR1 SGDLS and CDR2 YYNGEE. The CDR3 is CASSVEGAYGNTIYF. The DNA of the CDR3 is TGTGCCAGCAGCGTTGAGGGGGCTTACGGAAACACCATATATTTT.

For this clone: At one boundary the junction diverges from the germline segment, which might be a read error. The chain carries TRBV5-1 and TRBJ2-7, with 8 bases matching TRBD1. Germline lookup yields CDR1 SGHRS and CDR2 YFSETQ. This CDR3 comprises 13 residues. CDR3 protein: CASSARTGYEQYF. The DNA for the CDR3 is TGCGCCAGCAGCGCCCGGACAGGGTACGAACAGTACTTC.

The gene calls are TRBV28 and TRBJ2-7; TRBD2 agrees at 12 bases. The CDR3 is made up of 14 amino acids. Per germline, CDR1 MDHEN and CDR2 SYDVKM. V was clipped by 8 bases and J by 4 bases; unmatched bases: 6. The CDR3 coding sequence is TGTGCCAGCGGAACTAGCGGGGGGACTTACGAGCAGTACGTC. Its translation: CASGTSGGTYEQYV.

The CDR3 DNA reads TGTGCCTGGGAAGGACAGGCCTATGGCTACACCTTC. It yields the protein CAWEGQAYGYTF. The chain has TRBV30 and TRBJ1-2, with TRBD1 matching 7 bases. CDR3 length: 12 residues. With V trimmed by 5 bases and J by 4 bases, 4 bases remained unmatched. Germline V gene sequence: CDR1 GTSNPN, CDR2 SVGIG (reference sequence). The entire variable domain, with the rest obtained from reference TRBV30 and TRBJ1-2, is as follows: SQTIHQWPATLVQPVGSPLSLECTVEGTSNPNLYWYRQAAGRGLQLLFYSVGIGQISSEVPQNLSASRPQDRQFILSSKKLLLSDSGFYLCAWEGQAYGYTFGSGTRLTVV.

The V gene is TRBV27, the J gene TRBJ2-7; 8 nucleotides match TRBD2. This CDR3 is built from 15 residues. V gave up 2 bases and J gave up 2 bases; unmatched junction bases: 5. Germline V gene sequence: CDR1 MNHEY, CDR2 SMNVEV (reference sequence). This chain's CDR3 is CASSLKAGGTYEQYF. The CDR3 region has the DNA TGTGCCAGCAGTTTAAAGGCGGGAGGCACCTACGAGCAGTACTTC.

In its sample, this clone was seen a few times. The chain combines TRBV4-3 with TRBJ2-3; TRBD2 might be the D (5 bases). Germline lookup yields CDR1 LGHNA and CDR2 YSLEER. CDR3 length: 14 amino acids. V was cut by 2 bases and J by 8 bases, with 14 bases left in between. This chain's CDR3 is CASSQMYLAGTQYF. For the CDR3, the DNA is TGCGCCAGCAGCCAAATGTACCTAGCTGGTACGCAGTATTTT.

This clone was seen only once. The rearrangement joins TRBV15 to TRBJ2-5; perhaps TRBD1 as D (5 bases). The CDR3 sequence is 12 residues long. Trimming took off 0 bases at V and 10 bases at J, with 9 bases between the two ends. Germline CDR1 and CDR2: LNHNV and YYDKDF (reference sequence). The CDR3, as DNA: TGTGCCACCAGCAGAGATCTAGGGGTCCAGTACTTC. It translates to CATSRDLGVQYF.

This clone has just a few counts. For the CDR3, the DNA is TGTGCCAGCAGCTTCCCTACCGGGAGGCACTACGAGCAGTACTTC. Translated, it gives CASSFPTGRHYEQYF. This sequence joins TRBV7-2 and TRBJ2-7; 7 nucleotides match TRBD2. The CDR3 runs 15 residues. The trim removed 3 bases at V and 3 bases at J, leaving 8 bases unmatched. Germline assignment: CDR1 SGHTA and CDR2 FQGNSA.

This clone showed up just a few times. V usage is TRBV30 and J usage is TRBJ2-4; 7 bases line up with TRBD2. Germline V gene lookup returns CDR1 GTSNPN and CDR2 SVGIG (reference sequence). CDR3 length equals 13 residues. With 2 bases clipped from V and 7 bases from J, the junction kept 5 bases outside the gene matches. The CDR3 loop is CAWSRGEGNIQYF. The CDR3, as DNA: TGTGCCTGGAGTCGGGGGGAGGGGAACATTCAGTACTTC.

V gene TRBV15 combines with J gene TRBJ2-7; 8 nucleotides agree with TRBD1. With 3 bases clipped from V and 5 bases from J, the junction kept 12 bases outside the gene matches. Per the germline V gene, CDR1 is LNHNV and CDR2 is YYDKDF (reference sequence). CDR3 length: 16 amino acids. CDR3 sequence: CATSSRVAGGKDEQYF. The CDR3 region has the DNA TGTGCCACCAGCAGCAGGGTGGCAGGGGGCAAGGACGAGCAGTACTTC. Combining the CDR3 with reference TRBV15 and TRBJ2-7 gives the whole variable domain DAMVIQNPRYQVTQFGKPVTLSCSQTLNHNVMYWYQQKSSQAPKLLFHYYDKDFNNEADTPDNFQSRRPNTSFCFLDIRSPGLGDTAMYLCATSSRVAGGKDEQYFGPGTRLTVT.

The rearrangement uses TRBV21-1 and TRBJ2-7; the table's D gene call, TRBD2, was not cross checked with the DNA. TRBV21-1 is a pseudogene locus. The CDR3 runs 16 residues. The CDR3 DNA sequence: TGTGCCAGCAGCAAAGACCCAATTAGGGCTAGCGGGATCCAGTACGTC. Protein: CASSKDPIRASGIQYV.

This chain joins TRBV18 and TRBJ1-2; 7 nucleotides match TRBD1. With V trimmed by 4 bases and J by 1 base, 3 bases remained unmatched. In germline, CDR1 is KGHSH, CDR2 LQKENI. This CDR3 spans 14 amino acids. The CDR3 DNA sequence: TGTGCCAGCTCACTAGGGACAGATAACTATGGCTACACCTTC. As protein: CASSLGTDNYGYTF.

A note on this clone: One junction end disagrees with the germline gene, perhaps due to a read error. J is TRBJ2-1 and V is TRBV7-2; 14 bases agree with TRBD2. Germline V gene data show CDR1 as SGHTA and CDR2 as FQGNSA. The CDR3 has 16 amino acids. The chain's CDR3 is CASSLVGRLAGGQGIF. The CDR3, as DNA: TGTGCCAGCAGCTTAGTGGGGAGACTAGCGGGAGGGCAAGGAATCTTC.